Listed below are T cell receptor beta chains from one sample, sequenced in a study of blood T cells in healthy people across ages. TCRdb recomputed calls from the 5' RACE reads with MiXCR, one row per CDR3 protein. The sample consists of some 900,000 distinct CDR3 sequences, under 30% of them appearing once. The sequenced material came from blood. The receptors originated from a woman of 80 years or more in good health. Each CDR3 is given with its conserved first and last residue. The D gene is left open where the match is weak. Expanded clones are given a class, and other clones once, few, many or no size at all.

v_gene	d_gene	abundance	j_gene	CDR3nt	CDR3aa
TRBV27	.	many	TRBJ1-2	TGTGCCAGCAGTTTGCGCGGCGGGATTGCTAACTATGGCTACACCTTC	CASSLRGGIANYGYTF
TRBV20-1	TRBD1	many	TRBJ1-2	TGCAGTGCTCCCGGGACAGATAGTAACTATGGCTACACCTTC	CSAPGTDSNYGYTF
TRBV21-1	.	.	TRBJ2-5	TGTGCCAGCACAGGGGGCGAGACCCTGTACTTC	CASTGGETLYF
TRBV9	TRBD2	many	TRBJ2-3	TGTGCCAGCAGCGGAAGCCCCTGGAGCGGGGGACGGGAAGATACGCAGTATTTT	CASSGSPWSGGREDTQYF
TRBV7-2	.	.	TRBJ1-4	TGTGCCAGCAGCTTACGGGGGACCCCGGGTGAAAAACTGTTTTTT	CASSLRGTPGEKLFF
TRBV20-1	TRBD1	.	TRBJ1-1	TGCAGTGCTCTTGGACAGGGAAGATTAGACACTGAAGCTTTCTTT	CSALGQGRLDTEAFF
TRBV7-9	TRBD1	.	TRBJ2-3	TGTGCCAGCAGCTTAGTAATCGTCACAGGGGGAAGCGCAGATACGCAGTATTTT	CASSLVIVTGGSADTQYF
TRBV2	TRBD1	many	TRBJ2-1	TGTGCCAGAAGGGAACAGGGGAATGAGCAGTTCTTC	CARREQGNEQFF
TRBV12-3/TRBV12-4	.	many	TRBJ1-6	TGTGCCAGCAGTCGGGGTGATTCACCCCTCCACTTT	CASSRGDSPLHF
TRBV12-3/TRBV12-4	.	.	TRBJ1-5	TGTGCCAGCAGCCAGTGGGGGGCCGGTCAGCCCCAGCATTTT	CASSQWGAGQPQHF
TRBV10-2	.	many	TRBJ2-3	TGCGCCAGCAGTGTTCGCGGGGGCACAGATACGCAGTATTTT	CASSVRGGTDTQYF
TRBV6-2/TRBV6-3	.	.	TRBJ2-1	TGTGCAACTGCGAATACCTACAATGAGCAGTTCTTC	CATANTYNEQFF
TRBV6-5	TRBD1	.	TRBJ1-1	TGTGCCAGCAGTGAAACCTACAGGGGTACTGAAGCTTTCTTT	CASSETYRGTEAFF
TRBV6-6	.	few	TRBJ1-4	TGTGCCAGCAGTTACCCCGAGAGGGATGAAAAACTGTTTTTT	CASSYPERDEKLFF
TRBV12-3/TRBV12-4	.	.	TRBJ2-3	TGTGCCAGCATGCGGGTGGACGCAGATACGCAGTATTTT	CASMRVDADTQYF
TRBV7-2	.	.	TRBJ2-3	TGTGCCAGCAGCGTCAGGGGCCATACGCAGTATTTT	CASSVRGHTQYF
TRBV6-6	TRBD2	.	TRBJ2-7	TGTGCCAGCAGTTACTTAGCGGGGGCCTCCTACGAGCAGTACTTC	CASSYLAGASYEQYF
TRBV18	.	many	TRBJ2-6	TGTGCCAGCTCACGGCAAGGGACGGCTGGGGCCAACGTCCTGACTTTC	CASSRQGTAGANVLTF
TRBV3-1	TRBD1	many	TRBJ2-3	TGTGCCAGCAGCCAGCAGAGGACAGGGGTCACAGATACGCAGTATTTT	CASSQQRTGVTDTQYF
TRBV20-1	TRBD2	few	TRBJ2-3	TGCAGTGGCGGGGGGGCGTCAGATACGCAGTATTTT	CSGGGASDTQYF
TRBV28	TRBD1	many	TRBJ2-7	TGTGCCAGCAGTTCCTCGACAGGGTTCCCTCTCTACGAGCAGTACTTC	CASSSSTGFPLYEQYF
TRBV12-3/TRBV12-4	.	.	TRBJ2-4	TGTGCCAGCGGGGGTTTGGAGAAAAACATTCAGTACTTC	CASGGLEKNIQYF
TRBV7-3	TRBD1	few	TRBJ2-1	TGTGCCAGCAGTCCCGGGACAGGGTTCTCCTACAATGAGCAGTTCTTC	CASSPGTGFSYNEQFF
TRBV3-1	.	few	TRBJ2-1	TGTGCCAGCAGCCAAGATGGGAGGGGGGGCCGTAGCGATGAGCAGTTCTTC	CASSQDGRGGRSDEQFF
TRBV6-2/TRBV6-3	.	many	TRBJ2-1	TGTGCCAGCAGTTACTTGAGTCAGGGGAAGAATGAGCAGTTCTTC	CASSYLSQGKNEQFF
TRBV11-3	.	few	TRBJ1-1	TGTGCCAGCAGCTTAGATCTGGGACGGACTGAAGCTTTCTTT	CASSLDLGRTEAFF
TRBV10-3	.	.	TRBJ2-3	TGTGCCATCGGTGAGTCAAAGCCCACAGATACGCGGTATTTT	CAIGESKPTDTRYF
TRBV7-2	.	many	TRBJ2-5	TGTGCCAGCAGCCCCGAGCCCCGCAGGAGGCAAGAGACCCAGTACTTC	CASSPEPRRRQETQYF
TRBV29-1	TRBD1	many	TRBJ2-7	TGCAGCGTCATAACCGGACAGGGTTACGAGCAGTACTTC	CSVITGQGYEQYF
TRBV4-3	.	few	TRBJ2-2	TGCGCCAGCAGCCCCTCCGGGACCCGCTCCCCCGGGGAGCTGTTTTTT	CASSPSGTRSPGELFF
TRBV7-9	.	few	TRBJ1-1	TGTGCCAGCACAATGGGAAGGGCTGAAGCTTTCTTT	CASTMGRAEAFF
TRBV12-3/TRBV12-4	TRBD1	many	TRBJ1-1	TGTGCCAGCAGATCATCGACAGGGGGATTTCGTGAAGCTTTCTTT	CASRSSTGGFREAFF
TRBV24-1	.	.	TRBJ2-2	TGTGCCACCAGTGGCGAATCCGCGGGGGCCTGGGCCGGGGAGCTGTTTTTT	CATSGESAGAWAGELFF
TRBV3-1	.	.	TRBJ1-2	TGTGCCAGCAGCCTGGATACAAGAGGCTACACCTTC	CASSLDTRGYTF
TRBV24-1	TRBD2	many	TRBJ2-1	TGTGCCACCTCCGGTAGCGGGGCAACCTACAATGAGCAGTTCTTC	CATSGSGATYNEQFF